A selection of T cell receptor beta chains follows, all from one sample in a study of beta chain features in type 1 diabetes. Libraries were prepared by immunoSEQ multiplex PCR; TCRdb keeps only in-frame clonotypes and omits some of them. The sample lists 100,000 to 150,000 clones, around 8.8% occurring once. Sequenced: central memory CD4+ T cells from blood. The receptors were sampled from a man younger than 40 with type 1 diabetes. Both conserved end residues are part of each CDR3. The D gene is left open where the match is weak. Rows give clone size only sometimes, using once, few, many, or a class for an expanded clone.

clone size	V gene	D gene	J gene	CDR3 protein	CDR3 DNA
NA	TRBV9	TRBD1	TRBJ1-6	CASSVEYRGDSPLHF	TGTGCCAGCAGCGTAGAGTACAGGGGGGATTCACCCCTCCACTTT
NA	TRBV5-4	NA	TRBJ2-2	CASSFLVRDTGELFF	TGTGCCAGCAGCTTTCTCGTTCGGGACACCGGGGAGCTGTTTTTT
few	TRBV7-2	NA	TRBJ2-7	CASSLVAESYEQYF	TGTGCCAGCAGCTTAGTGGCGGAGTCCTACGAGCAGTACTTC
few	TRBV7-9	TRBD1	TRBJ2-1	CASSLGQGALNEQFF	TGTGCCAGCAGCTTAGGGCAGGGGGCGTTGAATGAGCAGTTCTTC
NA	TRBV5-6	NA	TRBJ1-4	CASSLAGSEKLFF	TGTGCCAGCAGCTTGGCCGGGTCTGAAAAACTGTTTTTT
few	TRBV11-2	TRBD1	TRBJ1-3	CASSSTGDSGNTIYF	TGTGCCAGCAGCTCAACAGGGGATTCTGGAAACACCATATATTTT
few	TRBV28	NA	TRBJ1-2	CASSRQANGYTF	TGTGCCAGCAGTCGACAGGCCAATGGCTACACCTTC
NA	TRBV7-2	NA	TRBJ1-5	CASSLAPGYGNQPQHF	TGTGCCAGCAGCTTAGCGCCGGGGTACGGCAATCAGCCCCAGCATTTT
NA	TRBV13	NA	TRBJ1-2	CASSQRGGAEGYTF	TGTGCCAGCAGTCAACGGGGGGGGGCGGAGGGCTACACCTTC
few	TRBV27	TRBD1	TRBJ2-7	CASSEGTGPYEQYF	TGTGCCAGCAGCGAGGGGACAGGACCGTACGAGCAGTACTTC
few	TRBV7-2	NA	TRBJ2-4	CASSSGGHGNIQYF	TGTGCCAGCAGCTCCGGGGGGCATGGAAACATTCAGTACTTC
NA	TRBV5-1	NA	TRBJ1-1	CASSEQTTVNTEAFF	TGCGCCAGCAGCGAACAAACTACCGTGAACACTGAAGCTTTCTTT
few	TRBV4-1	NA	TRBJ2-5	CASSPRVGIETQYF	TGCGCCAGCAGCCCGCGGGTGGGGATAGAGACCCAGTACTTC
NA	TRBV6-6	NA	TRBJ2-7	CASSPRNRAGNEQYF	TGTGCCAGCAGTCCCCGGAACAGGGCTGGGAACGAGCAGTACTTC
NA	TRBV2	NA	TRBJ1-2	CASSDEAGYTF	TGTGCCAGCAGTGATGAGGCGGGGTACACCTTC
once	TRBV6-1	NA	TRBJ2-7	CASSPHGGQSYEQYF	TGTGCCAGCAGCCCCCACGGGGGGCAGTCCTACGAGCAGTACTTC
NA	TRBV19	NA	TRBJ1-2	CASNPRLQPHGYTF	TGTGCCTCGAACCCGCGGCTCCAGCCTCATGGCTACACCTTC
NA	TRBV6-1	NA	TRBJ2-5	CASSVDQETQYF	TGTGCCAGCAGTGTCGACCAAGAGACCCAGTACTTC
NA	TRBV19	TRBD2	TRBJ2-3	CASSILSGGAEDTQYF	TGTGCCAGTAGTATACTAAGCGGGGGGGCCGAAGATACGCAGTATTTT
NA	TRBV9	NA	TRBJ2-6	CASSETGRDGANVLTF	TGTGCCAGCAGCGAGACAGGTCGAGATGGGGCCAACGTCCTGACTTTC
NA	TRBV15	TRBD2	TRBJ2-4	CATSRDALAEQAKNIQYF	TGTGCCACCAGCAGAGATGCACTAGCGGAACAAGCCAAAAACATTCAGTACTTC
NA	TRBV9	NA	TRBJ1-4	CASGEIATNEKLFF	TGTGCCAGCGGGGAGATTGCAACTAATGAAAAACTGTTTTTT
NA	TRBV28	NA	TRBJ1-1	CASSHRQREAFF	TGTGCCAGCAGTCACCGACAGAGAGAAGCTTTCTTT
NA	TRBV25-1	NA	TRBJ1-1	CASSGPGFNTEAFF	TGTGCCAGCAGTGGTCCCGGTTTTAACACTGAAGCTTTCTTT
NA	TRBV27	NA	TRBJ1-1	CASSLRRGNTEAFF	TGTGCCAGCAGTTTACGCAGGGGGAACACTGAAGCTTTCTTT
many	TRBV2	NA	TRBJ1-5	CASSVQGGNQPQHF	TGTGCCAGCAGTGTACAGGGTGGCAATCAGCCCCAGCATTTT
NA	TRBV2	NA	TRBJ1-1	CASNYPRENTEAFF	TGTGCCAGCAATTATCCTCGGGAGAACACTGAAGCTTTCTTT
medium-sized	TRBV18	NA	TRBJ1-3	CASSRETGNTIYF	TGTGCCAGCTCACGGGAGACTGGAAACACCATATATTTT
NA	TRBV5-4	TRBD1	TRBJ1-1	CASSGTGWTEAFF	TGTGCCAGCAGCGGGACAGGGTGGACTGAAGCTTTCTTT
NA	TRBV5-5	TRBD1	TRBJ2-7	CASSQAGQGAEQYF	TGTGCCAGCAGCCAAGCCGGGCAGGGGGCCGAGCAGTACTTC
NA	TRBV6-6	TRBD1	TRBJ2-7	CASSSTGGRNEQYF	TGTGCCAGCAGTTCCACAGGGGGCCGAAACGAGCAGTACTTC
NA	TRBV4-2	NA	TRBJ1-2	CASSQVDSGYGYTF	TGTGCCAGCAGCCAAGTGGACAGCGGTTATGGCTACACCTTC
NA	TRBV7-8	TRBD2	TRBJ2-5	CASSFRLAGGQLETQYF	TGTGCCAGCAGCTTCCGACTAGCGGGGGGCCAATTGGAGACCCAGTACTTC
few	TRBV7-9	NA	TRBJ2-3	CASSLGGTDTQYF	TGTGCCAGCAGCTTGGGGGGAACAGATACGCAGTATTTT
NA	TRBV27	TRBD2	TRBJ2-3	CASSPLAGHTDTQYF	TGTGCCAGCAGTCCCTTAGCGGGGCACACAGATACGCAGTATTTT
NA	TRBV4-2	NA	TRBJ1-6	CASSLGLSDSPLHF	TGTGCCAGCAGCTTGGGACTGAGCGATTCACCCCTCCACTTT
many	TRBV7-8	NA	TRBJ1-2	CASSLVQGRGYGYTF	TGTGCCAGCAGCTTAGTCCAGGGGCGAGGCTATGGCTACACCTTC
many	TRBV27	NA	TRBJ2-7	CASRYGPQGYEQYF	TGTGCCAGCAGATACGGCCCTCAGGGGTACGAGCAGTACTTC
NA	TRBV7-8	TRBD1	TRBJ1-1	CASNLQGDTEAFF	TGTGCCAGCAATTTACAGGGGGACACTGAAGCTTTCTTT
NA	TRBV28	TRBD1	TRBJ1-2	CASNSGTGGFNYGYTF	TGTGCCAGCAACTCCGGGACAGGGGGCTTTAACTATGGCTACACCTTC
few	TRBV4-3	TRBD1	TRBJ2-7	CASSQDLGTGYEQYF	TGCGCCAGCAGCCAAGACTTGGGGACAGGGTACGAGCAGTACTTC
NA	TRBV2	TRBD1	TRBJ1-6	CASRDRESSYNSPLHF	TGTGCCAGCAGGGACAGGGAAAGCTCCTATAATTCACCCCTCCACTTT
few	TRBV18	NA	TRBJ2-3	CASSPLSGRGGDTQYF	TGTGCCAGCTCGCCCCTCAGTGGGCGGGGTGGTGATACGCAGTATTTT
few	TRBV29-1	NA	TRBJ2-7	CSVGRSWGDEQYF	TGCAGCGTTGGCAGGTCATGGGGGGACGAGCAGTACTTC
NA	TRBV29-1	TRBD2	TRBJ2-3	CSANLGLAGTDTQYF	TGCAGCGCGAACCTCGGACTAGCGGGCACAGATACGCAGTATTTT
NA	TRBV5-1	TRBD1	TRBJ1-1	CASSLLTGANTEAFF	TGCGCCAGCAGCTTGTTGACAGGGGCGAACACTGAAGCTTTCTTT
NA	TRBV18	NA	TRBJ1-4	CASSPRGNNEKLFF	TGTGCCAGCTCACCCAGAGGGAATAATGAAAAACTGTTTTTT
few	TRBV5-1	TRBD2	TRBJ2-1	CASGTSGGDNEQFF	TGCGCCAGCGGAACTAGCGGGGGGGACAATGAGCAGTTCTTC